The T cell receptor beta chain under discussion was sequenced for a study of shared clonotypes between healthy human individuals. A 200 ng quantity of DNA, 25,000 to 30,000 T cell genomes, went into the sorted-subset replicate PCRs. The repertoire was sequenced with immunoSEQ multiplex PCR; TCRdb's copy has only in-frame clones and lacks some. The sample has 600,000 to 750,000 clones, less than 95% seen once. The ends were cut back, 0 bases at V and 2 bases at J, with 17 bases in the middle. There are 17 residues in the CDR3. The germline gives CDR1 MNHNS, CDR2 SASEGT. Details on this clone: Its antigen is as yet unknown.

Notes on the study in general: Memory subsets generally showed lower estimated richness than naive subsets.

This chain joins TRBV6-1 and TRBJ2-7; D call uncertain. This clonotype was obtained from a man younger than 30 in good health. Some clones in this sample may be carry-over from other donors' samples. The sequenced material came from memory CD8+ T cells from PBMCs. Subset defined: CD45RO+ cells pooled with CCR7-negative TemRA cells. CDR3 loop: CASSEAVGSPGAYEQYF. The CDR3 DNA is TGTGCCAGCAGTGAAGCGGTTGGGTCCCCTGGAGCCTACGAGCAGTACTTC.